This T cell receptor (beta chain) was recorded in a study of a mutant IDH1 vaccine in newly diagnosed glioma. Looking at the study overall: Patients got their first vaccination 4-6 weeks after radiotherapy alone, or with temozolomide cycles. Patients got radiotherapy, temozolomide, or both beforehand, and most got both. Visits V12 and V13 fell at weeks 35 and 47, respectively.

Here immunoSEQ multiplex PCR was the method, and the copy in TCRdb shows in-frame clones only, minus some. Of about 94,000 clones listed, just under 90% are singletons. Overall study findings and caveats: Among all patients, vaccine-induced immune responses occurred in around 95%.

Sample time point: week 47, end of study. With topical imiquimod, each dose of the vaccine consisted of 300 ug of mutant IDH1 20-mer peptide. The V gene end was trimmed by 9 bases and the J gene end by 1 base; junction bases not matched to a gene: 9. CDR3 length: 15 residues. Germline V gene lookup returns CDR1 LNHDA and CDR2 SQIVND (reference sequence). With respect to this clone: Antigen specificity is unknown.

The sequence came from a woman aged 45-59 years with glioma. The source was PBMCs, collected from a glioma patient whose treatment included an IDH1 peptide vaccine. This chain links TRBV19 with TRBJ1-5, with 7 bases identical to TRBD1. CDR3 nucleotides: TGTGCCAGCAGACCGACAGGGACGAGCAATCAGCCCCAGCATTTT. Encoded protein: CASRPTGTSNQPQHF.